This T cell receptor (beta chain) was sequenced in a study of early T cells in non-severe SARS-CoV-2 infection. Turning to the study itself: It was bulk RNA from unsorted whole blood that was sequenced, and the chains were unpaired.

V was clipped by 5 bases and J by 4 bases, with 11 bases between them. This CDR3 is built from 14 residues. Germline CDR1 MGHDK, CDR2 SYGVNS. A remark on this clonotype: What it recognizes is unknown.

Notes on the study in general: Clonotype matching in VDJdb favored anti-spike CD8 responses and did not capture private and CD4 specificities.

The TCR library protocol was used to attach unique molecular identifiers. These identifiers were attached to individual cDNA molecules. TCRdb called the 5' RACE reads again in MiXCR, with one record for every CDR3 protein. The sample lists 70,000 to 75,000 distinct CDR3 sequences; approximately 13% were seen once. The chain links TRBV25-1 to TRBJ1-4, with a tentative D call TRBD1 (5 bases). Sequences were obtained from whole blood. This receptor was obtained from an adult who was a healthcare worker with PCR-confirmed SARS-CoV-2 infection or an uninfected control (not recorded which). CDR3 coding DNA: TGTGCCAGCAGTTCCCAGGGAGGTAATGAAAAACTGTTTTTT. Its protein product is CASSSQGGNEKLFF. Together with reference TRBV25-1 and TRBJ1-4, the CDR3 gives the full variable domain: EADIYQTPRYLVIGTGKKITLECSQTMGHDKMYWYQQDPGMELHLIHYSYGVNSTEKGDLSSESTVSRIRTEHFPLTLESARPSHTSQYLCASSSQGGNEKLFFGSGTQLSVL.